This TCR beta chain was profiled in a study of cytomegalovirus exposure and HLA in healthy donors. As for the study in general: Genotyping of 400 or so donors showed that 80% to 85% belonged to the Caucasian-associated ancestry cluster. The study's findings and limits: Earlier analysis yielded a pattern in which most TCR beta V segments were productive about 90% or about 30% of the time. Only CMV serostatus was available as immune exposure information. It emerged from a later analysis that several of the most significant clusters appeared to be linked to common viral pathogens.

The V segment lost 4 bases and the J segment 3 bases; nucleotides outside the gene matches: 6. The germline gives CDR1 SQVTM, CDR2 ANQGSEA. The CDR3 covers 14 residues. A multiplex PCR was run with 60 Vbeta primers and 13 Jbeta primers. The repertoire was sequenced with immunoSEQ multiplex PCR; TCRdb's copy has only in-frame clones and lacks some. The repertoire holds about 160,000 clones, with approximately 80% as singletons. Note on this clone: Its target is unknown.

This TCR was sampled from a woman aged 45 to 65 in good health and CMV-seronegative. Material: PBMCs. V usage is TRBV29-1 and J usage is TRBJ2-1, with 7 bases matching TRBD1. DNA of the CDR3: TGCAGCGTTGTTCATCGGGACAGCTACAATGAGCAGTTCTTC. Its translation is CSVVHRDSYNEQFF.